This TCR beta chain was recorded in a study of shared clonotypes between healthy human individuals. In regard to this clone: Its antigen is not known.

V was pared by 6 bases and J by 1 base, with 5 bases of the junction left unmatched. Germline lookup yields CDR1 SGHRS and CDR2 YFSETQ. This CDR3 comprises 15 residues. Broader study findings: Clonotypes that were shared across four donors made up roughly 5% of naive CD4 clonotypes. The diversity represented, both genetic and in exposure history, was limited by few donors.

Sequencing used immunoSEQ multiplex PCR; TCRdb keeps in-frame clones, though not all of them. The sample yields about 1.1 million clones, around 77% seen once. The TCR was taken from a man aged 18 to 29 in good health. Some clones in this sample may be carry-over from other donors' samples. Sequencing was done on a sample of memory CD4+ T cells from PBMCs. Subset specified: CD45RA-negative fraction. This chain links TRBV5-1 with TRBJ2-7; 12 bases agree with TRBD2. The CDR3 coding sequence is TGCGCCAGCACCACCGGACTAGCGGGGTCCTACGAGCAGTACTTC. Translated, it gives CASTTGLAGSYEQYF. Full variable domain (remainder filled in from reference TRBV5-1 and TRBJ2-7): KAGVTQTPRYLIKTRGQQVTLSCSPISGHRSVSWYQQTPGQGLQFLFEYFSETQRNKGNFPGRFSGRQFSNSRSEMNVSTLELGDSALYLCASTTGLAGSYEQYFGPGTRLTVT.